Described below is a single TCR beta chain sequence and its context. The antigen remains unidentified. The sample is drawn from a study of OX40 agonist ivuxolimab in advanced cancers. Study background: Three patients had partial responses: one hepatocellular carcinoma, two cutaneous melanoma.

Here immunoSEQ multiplex PCR was the method, and the copy in TCRdb shows in-frame clones only, minus some. The repertoire holds tens of thousands of clones, with more than 85% as singletons. CDR3 size: 12 residues. CDR1 MNHNS and CDR2 SASEGT come from the germline V gene. V dropped 3 bases and J dropped 8 bases, with 8 bases sitting between them. Study findings and constraints: Clonal expansion was seen in CD4+ and CD8+ blood T cells by week 6 at 0.1 to 3.0 mg/kg.

Blood sampling was done at baseline, cycle 4 day 1, and cycle 7 day 1. This chain links TRBV6-1 with TRBJ1-5; D is unresolved. The origin of this receptor is an adult with an advanced solid tumor such as melanoma, head and neck, liver or kidney cancer. Sequences were derived from CD4+ or CD8+ T cells sorted from blood, sampled in a trial of the OX40 agonist ivuxolimab. CDR3 residues: CASSDPSKPQHF. CDR3 nucleotides: TGTGCCAGCAGTGACCCCAGTAAGCCCCAGCATTTT.